The source of this T cell receptor beta chain is a study of blood T cell repertoires in COVID-19. Study-level background: PBMCs, B-cell-depleted T cells, or T cells were the source of the cDNA or gDNA that made up the material.

Deletions cut 4 bases from V and 0 bases from J, with 22 bases between. CDR3 length: 20 amino acids. Germline CDR1 is SGHVS and CDR2 is FNYEAQ. Profiling relied on immunoSEQ multiplex PCR, and the TCRdb table lists in-frame clones only, not all of them. The sample lists around 29,000 clones, less than 90% seen once, with about 12% in the top ten. This receptor was identified in a man in his 70s with active COVID-19. The chain uses TRBV7-6 and TRBJ2-6; perhaps TRBD1 as D (7 bases). The sequencing sample was made of peripheral blood. The CDR3 bases are TGTGCCAGCAGCTCCGCAGACCAGACAGGGAGGTACTCTGGGGCCAACGTCCTGACTTTC. Its protein is CASSSADQTGRYSGANVLTF.